Below, 22 T cell receptor beta chains from the same sample are listed, as sequenced in a study of naive and memory T cell subsets (dated 2017 in TCRdb). The method behind the library was UMI-ligation and nested PCR. Sequencing took place on an Illumina MiSeq. To cover both TRBC1 and TRBC2, the beta constant-region primer consisted of an equimolar mix of two oligonucleotides. Through fastp at Q25 and MiXCR, TCRdb rebuilt clones from the public reads, retaining in-frame beta chains. Each record represents a unique CDR3 protein, reported with the most common genes and DNA among its rows. The sample records roughly 27,000 distinct CDR3 sequences, about 10% of which are singletons. The ten most abundant clones make up over 15% of the sample. Sequencing input: effector memory CD4+ T cells from blood. The label giving this sample's cell subset or site can be read as: effector memory, CD45RA- CD27-. Source of these receptors: a human donor in good health.

CDR3: CASSGQLVGGYTF. The CDR3 DNA reads TGTGCCAGTAGTGGACAGCTGGTGGGTGGCTACACCTTC. The chain is built from TRBV19 and TRBJ1-2; tentative D call: TRBD1 (6 bases). Between the trimmed V and J ends, which lost 5 bases and 7 bases, there was a span of 14 bases. Germline-derived CDR1 and CDR2 are LNHDA and SQIVND (reference sequence). The CDR3 runs to 13 residues.

This clonotype was detected a few times. The chain couples TRBV5-4 to TRBJ2-7; the D gene is possibly TRBD1 (6 bases). Trimming removed 0 bases from V and 7 bases from J, with 17 bases in between. The germline CDR1 and CDR2 sequences are SGHNT and YYREEE (reference sequence). The CDR3 contains 15 residues. CDR3 protein: CASSLEAGEMQEQYF. The DNA for the CDR3 is TGTGCCAGCAGCTTGGAGGCAGGGGAGATGCAAGAGCAGTACTTC.

This clonotype was detected a few times. The chain has TRBV5-1 and TRBJ2-1; 9 bases align to TRBD1. Trimming cost V 2 bases and J 3 bases; bases outside gene matches: 3. CDR1 and CDR2 from the germline V gene are SGHRS and YFSETQ. The CDR3 is 15 amino acids. Written as DNA, the CDR3 is TGCGCCAGCAGCTTTCGGACAGGGGTCTACAATGAGCAGTTCTTC. Encoded protein: CASSFRTGVYNEQFF.

The CDR3 sequence: CASSYRGQGSPYGYTF. DNA of the CDR3: TGTGCCAGCAGCTACCGAGGACAGGGGAGTCCCTATGGCTACACCTTC. The J gene is TRBJ1-2, the V gene TRBV7-2; 9 bases fit TRBD1. Germline V gene lookup returns CDR1 SGHTA and CDR2 FQGNSA. Trimming took 4 bases from V and 4 from J; bases not matched to a gene: 10. The length of the CDR3 is 16 residues.

In this sample, this clonotype turned up many times. The rearrangement links TRBV20-1 to TRBJ1-2; D is possibly TRBD1 (6 bases). Trimming took 0 bases from V and 4 from J, leaving 18 bases between them. Germline CDR1 DFQATT, CDR2 SNEGSKA (reference sequence). CDR3 length: 16 amino acids. Here the CDR3 reads CSARDQTGMFGYGYTF. Written as DNA, the CDR3 is TGCAGTGCTAGAGATCAAACAGGGATGTTCGGCTATGGCTACACCTTC.

This clonotype is medium-sized (0.01 to 0.1%) by share. The chain combines TRBV7-2 with TRBJ1-2; no definite D call. The CDR3 contains 16 residues. V gave up 0 bases and J gave up 6 bases, with 17 bases separating them. Germline CDR1 and CDR2: SGHTA and FQGNSA. This CDR3 reads CASSLAVQLRSNGYTF. CDR3 DNA sequence: TGTGCCAGCAGCTTAGCCGTACAGCTCCGCTCGAATGGCTACACCTTC.

Ten or more counts support this clonotype. The chain joins TRBV20-1 to TRBJ1-4; TRBD1 matches at 8 bases. Germline values: CDR1 DFQATT, CDR2 SNEGSKA (reference sequence). The trim removed 2 bases at V and 7 bases at J, leaving 3 bases unmatched. This CDR3 comprises 13 residues. The CDR3 region has the DNA TGCAGTGCTAGACAGGGGGCTGGTGAAAAACTGTTTTTT. Translation gives CSARQGAGEKLFF.

This clonotype was recorded many times. The genes are TRBV14 and TRBJ2-1; TRBD2 matches 13 bases. The CDR3 runs 15 residues. Germline CDR1 reads SGHDN; CDR2 reads FVKESK. The ends lost 5 bases at V and 8 bases at J; junction bases unmatched: 6. This CDR3 reads CASSATSGRRDEQFF. For the CDR3, the DNA is TGTGCCAGCAGCGCGACTAGCGGGAGGAGGGATGAGCAGTTCTTC.

This clonotype was seen at least ten times. The V gene is TRBV15, the J gene TRBJ1-2; 11 bases are a match to TRBD1. The CDR3 covers 18 residues. Germline CDR1 is LNHNV and CDR2 is YYDKDF (reference sequence). V lost 2 bases and J lost 8; bases outside the gene matches: 16. The CDR3: CATSRPNRRDRGKGGYTF. The CDR3 DNA is TGTGCCACCAGCAGACCGAACCGCCGGGACAGGGGGAAAGGAGGCTACACCTTC.

This clonotype occurred a few times. The V and J genes are TRBV6-1 and TRBJ1-4; tentative D call: TRBD1 (5 bases). CDR3 size: 16 residues. Per the germline V gene, CDR1 is MNHNS and CDR2 is SASEGT. The V gene lost 5 bases and the J gene lost 8 bases, with 21 bases spanning the gap. The CDR3 DNA sequence: TGTGCCAGCAGTAACGGGGACTCCCTGTATGCGGAAAAACTGTTTTTT. Amino acids: CASSNGDSLYAEKLFF.

The rearrangement joins TRBV7-2 to TRBJ2-7, with 7 nucleotides matching TRBD2. Germline V gives CDR1 SGHTA, CDR2 FQGNSA. The length of the CDR3 is 15 residues. J was trimmed by 3 bases and V by 4 bases; bases with no gene match: 9. The CDR3 coding sequence is TGTGCCAGCAGCTCCCCGGCTAGCGGCCACTACGAGCAGTACTTC. This gives the protein CASSSPASGHYEQYF.

This clonotype was observed a few times. The chain joins TRBV3-1 to TRBJ2-7; no firm D call. The CDR3 runs 12 residues. Germline V gene data show CDR1 as LGHDT and CDR2 as YNNKEL (reference sequence). V was shortened by 1 base and J by 4 bases, with 5 bases between the two germline ends. CDR3 nucleotides: TGTGCCAGCAGCCAAGTCCAGTACGAGCAGTACTTC. It is translated as CASSQVQYEQYF.

In its sample, this clonotype is medium-sized. The V call is TRBV20-1, the J call TRBJ2-5, with 8 bases fitting TRBD2. Germline V CDR1 and CDR2: DFQATT, SNEGSKA (reference sequence). V trimming: 6 bases; J trimming: 5 bases; junction bases outside the gene matches: 8. The CDR3 consists of 13 residues. The CDR3: CSAYRGGYETQYF. In DNA form, the CDR3 reads TGCAGTGCCTACCGCGGGGGGTACGAGACCCAGTACTTC.

This clonotype came up many times. The chain uses TRBV18 and TRBJ2-3, with TRBD2 matching 7 bases. CDR1 is KGHSH and CDR2 is LQKENI in the germline V gene. The CDR3 is 16 residues long. With V trimmed by 6 bases and J by 3 bases, 12 bases remained unmatched. The CDR3 here is CASSPRTRGETDTQYF. DNA for the CDR3: TGTGCCAGCTCCCCCCGGACTAGGGGTGAGACAGATACGCAGTATTTT.

The chain uses TRBV7-2 and TRBJ2-7, with TRBD2 matching 7 bases. In germline, CDR1 is SGHTA, CDR2 FQGNSA. J was trimmed by 7 bases and V by 6 bases; bases with no gene match: 9. The CDR3 has 13 amino acids. CDR3 sequence reads: CASSFTSGGEQYF. The CDR3 coding sequence is TGTGCCAGCAGTTTTACCTCGGGGGGTGAGCAGTACTTC.

The chain links TRBV27 to TRBJ2-3; no reliable D call. Germline loops: CDR1 MNHEY, CDR2 SMNVEV (reference sequence). The CDR3 length is 13 residues. Deletions cut 4 bases from V and 6 bases from J, with 11 bases between. The CDR3 nucleotides are TGTGCCAGCAGTTCTACTTGGTGGGATACGCAGTATTTT. It translates to CASSSTWWDTQYF.

The chain links TRBV7-2 to TRBJ2-5; D is unresolved. V dropped 5 bases and J dropped 3 bases, with 13 bases sitting between them. The CDR3 is 14 amino acids. Germline V CDR1 and CDR2: SGHTA, FQGNSA. Written as DNA, the CDR3 is TGTGCCAGCAGCCCACCCTCCCAAAAAGAGACCCAGTACTTC. Its translation: CASSPPSQKETQYF.

J is TRBJ2-5 and V is TRBV28; 11 positions match TRBD2. CDR1 is MDHEN and CDR2 is SYDVKM in the germline V gene. With 3 bases clipped from V and 2 bases from J, the junction kept 2 bases outside the gene matches. The CDR3 contains 15 residues. The CDR3 DNA reads TGTGCCAGCAGTTTCTCTAGCGGGGGGCAAGAGACCCAGTACTTC. Translating it yields CASSFSSGGQETQYF. The complete variable domain, with remaining parts taken from reference TRBV28 and TRBJ2-5, reads DVKVTQSSRYLVKRTGEKVFLECVQDMDHENMFWYRQDPGLGLRLIYFSYDVKMKEKGDIPEGYSVSREKKERFSLILESASTNQTSMYLCASSFSSGGQETQYFGPGTRLLVL.

In its sample, this clonotype was seen many times. The chain employs TRBV7-8 and TRBJ2-3, with D perhaps given as TRBD1 or TRBD2 (7 bases each). Trimming took 4 bases from V and 1 from J, leaving 24 bases between them. CDR1 is SGHVS, CDR2 FQNEAQ, per germline. This CDR3 spans 19 amino acids. In nucleotides, the CDR3 is TGTGCCAGCAGCTCCAGCGTAATTTCAGGGGGGAGGGGCACAGATACGCAGTATTTT. Its translation is CASSSSVISGGRGTDTQYF.

Within the sample, this clonotype is medium-sized (0.01 to 0.1%). V is TRBV11-3 and J is TRBJ2-2, with D possibly TRBD1 on 6 matching bases. The germline gives CDR1 SGHNT, CDR2 YENEEA. CDR3 length: 14 residues. V was shortened by 7 bases and J by 0 bases, with 9 bases between the two germline ends. This CDR3 is CASKGQTNTGELFF. As DNA, the CDR3 is TGTGCCAGCAAGGGACAAACGAACACCGGGGAGCTGTTTTTT.

This sequence joins TRBV7-2 and TRBJ2-1, with D perhaps TRBD1 (6 bases). The germline V gene has CDR1 SGHTA and CDR2 FQGNSA. Trimming removed 4 bases from V and 11 bases from J, with 18 bases in between. This CDR3 is built from 14 residues. CDR3 DNA: TGTGCCAGCAGCTCAGCTCTCTCCGGGACACAGCAGTTCTTC. This codes for CASSSALSGTQQFF.

The J gene is TRBJ2-2, the V gene TRBV7-3; 8 nucleotides line up with TRBD2. J lost 6 bases, V lost 6 bases, and 6 bases had no gene match. Germline loops: CDR1 SGHTA, CDR2 FQGTGA. CDR3 length equals 14 residues. CDR3 protein: CASSLGGGPGELFF. Written as DNA, the CDR3 is TGTGCCAGCAGTCTCGGGGGGGGCCCCGGGGAGCTGTTTTTT.